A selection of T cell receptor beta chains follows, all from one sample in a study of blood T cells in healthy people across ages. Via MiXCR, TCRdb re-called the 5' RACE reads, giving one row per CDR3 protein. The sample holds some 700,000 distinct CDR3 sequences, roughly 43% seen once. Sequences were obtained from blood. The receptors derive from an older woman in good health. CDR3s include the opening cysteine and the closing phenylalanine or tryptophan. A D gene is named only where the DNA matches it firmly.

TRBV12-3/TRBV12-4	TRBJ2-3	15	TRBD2	CASSPGLGGTDTQYF
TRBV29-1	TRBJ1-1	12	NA	CSRVFDDTEAFF
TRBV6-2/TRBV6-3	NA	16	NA	CASSYQLGSGRYEQYF
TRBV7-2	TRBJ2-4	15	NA	CASSSSGIAKNIQYF
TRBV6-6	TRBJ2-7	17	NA	CASSYSGFREDRTEQYF
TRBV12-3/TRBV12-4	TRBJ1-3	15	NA	CASSLVRGTGNTIYF
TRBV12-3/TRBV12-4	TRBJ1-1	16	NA	CASSSRGRDGNTEAFF
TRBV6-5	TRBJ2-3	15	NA	CASSSGGNKADTQYF
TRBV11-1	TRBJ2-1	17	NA	CASSLGEPPVGRNEQFF
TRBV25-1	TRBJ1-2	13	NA	CASSPSGVYGYTF
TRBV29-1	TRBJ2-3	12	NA	CSVDSGPRAQYF
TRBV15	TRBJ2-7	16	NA	CATSRDPRGNGGEQYF
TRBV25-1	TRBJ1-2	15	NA	CASSDPDTTNYGYTF
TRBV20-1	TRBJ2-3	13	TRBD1	CGARQGNTDTQYF
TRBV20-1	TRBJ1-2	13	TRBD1	CSARLTGPRGCTF
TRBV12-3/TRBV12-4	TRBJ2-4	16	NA	CASSLGGTLMGNIQYF
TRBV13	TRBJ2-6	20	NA	CASSLSRIRRAGAGANVPTF
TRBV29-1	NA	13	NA	CSVEDRGEETQYF
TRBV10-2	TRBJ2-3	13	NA	CASSAQLADTQYF
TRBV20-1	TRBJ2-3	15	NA	CSAPTGSGSGDTQYF
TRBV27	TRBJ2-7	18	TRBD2	CASSLRAPQAGGFHEQYF
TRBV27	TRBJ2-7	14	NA	CASSLARGPYEQYF
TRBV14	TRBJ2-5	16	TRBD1	CASSRFARTGEETQYF
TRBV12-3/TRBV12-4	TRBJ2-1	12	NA	CASRGSGDKQFF
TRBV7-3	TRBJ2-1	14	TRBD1	CASSIDRARNEQFF
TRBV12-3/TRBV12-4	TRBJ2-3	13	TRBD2	CASSMAGADTQYF
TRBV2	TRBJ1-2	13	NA	CASSETGYYGYTF
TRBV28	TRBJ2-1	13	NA	CASSQGWNNEQFF
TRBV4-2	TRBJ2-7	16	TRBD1	CASSQDLQGAVYEQYF
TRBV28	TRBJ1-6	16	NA	CASSFTGNQAEAPLHF
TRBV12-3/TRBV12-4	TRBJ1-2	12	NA	CASVTGPYGYTF
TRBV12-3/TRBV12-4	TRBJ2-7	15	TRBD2	CASQSTSGGPYEQYF
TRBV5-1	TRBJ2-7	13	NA	CASSLPLTYEQYF
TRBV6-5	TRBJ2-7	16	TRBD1	CASSYSFGQGVGEQYF
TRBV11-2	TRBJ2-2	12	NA	CASSSDRGELFF
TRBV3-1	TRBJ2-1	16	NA	CASSQDFSSSYNEQFF
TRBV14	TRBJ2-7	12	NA	CASSQGRQEQYF
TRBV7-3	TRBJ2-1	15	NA	CASSSQATRPNEQFF
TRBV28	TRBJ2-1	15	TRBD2	CASIASGWGGDEQFF
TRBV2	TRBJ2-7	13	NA	CASSGGVPAGQYF
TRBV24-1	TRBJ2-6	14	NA	CATSDSPGANVLTF
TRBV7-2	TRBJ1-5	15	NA	CASSLAVWGGQPQHF
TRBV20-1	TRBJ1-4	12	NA	CSASTAGRTLFF
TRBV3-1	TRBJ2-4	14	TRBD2	CASSQVGGKNIQYF
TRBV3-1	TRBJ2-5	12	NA	CASSQTSKTQYF
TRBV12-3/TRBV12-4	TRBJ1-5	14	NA	CASSQEQVDQPQHF
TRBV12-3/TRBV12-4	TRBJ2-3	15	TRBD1	CASSPDRGRRDTQYF
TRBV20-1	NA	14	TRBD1	CSAPARQGAYEQYF
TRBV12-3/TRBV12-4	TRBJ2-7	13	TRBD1	CASTLGQIYEQYF
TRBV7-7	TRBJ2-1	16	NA	CASSWGGAGEVNEQFF
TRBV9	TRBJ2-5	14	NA	CASSVWGDSNEQYF
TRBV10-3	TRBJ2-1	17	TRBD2	CAISEASGGASLVEQFF
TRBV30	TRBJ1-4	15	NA	CAWSVGVGTNEKLFF
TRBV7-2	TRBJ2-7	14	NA	CASSFASSSYEQYF
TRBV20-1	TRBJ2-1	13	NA	CSARTGSYNEQFF